This is a list of T cell receptor beta chains from one sample in a study of blood T cell repertoires in COVID-19. This table comes from immunoSEQ multiplex PCR, and its TCRdb copy is limited to in-frame clones, with some not included. The data contain some 74,000 clones, roughly four fifths of them singletons. The sequenced sample was peripheral blood. These TCRs come from a man in his 70s with active or convalescent COVID-19. CDR3s include the opening cysteine and the closing phenylalanine or tryptophan. Size tells how often a clone was seen (once, few, many) or the class of an expanded clone, and some rows leave it out.

V gene | clone size | CDR3 protein
TRBV7-9 | . | CASSLMPGDIEGYTF
TRBV3-1/TRBV3-2 | . | CASSQVGPSGEKLFF
TRBV4-2 | . | CASSQDGTSTPNSPLHF
TRBV5-1 | . | CASSLEGDEGQPQHF
TRBV13 | . | CASMRQGAGELFF
TRBV10-3 | . | CAISERAVQETQYF
TRBV30 | . | CAWSVGETQYF
TRBV5-4 | . | CASSFPGGLADTQYF
TRBV6-5 | . | CASSYGQNEQFF
TRBV28 | . | CASGFQGTPDTQYF
TRBV7-9 | many | CASSLTQINEQFF
TRBV7-8 | . | CATFLHRTGANYGYTF
TRBV28 | . | CASSDAQGRLETQYF
TRBV7-2 | . | CASRARAGLPETQYF
TRBV30 | . | CAYGDRGSDEQYF
TRBV5-3 | . | CARRVGTGDCQPQHF
TRBV2 | once | CASNPGSYNSPLHF
TRBV7-2 | . | CASRSMQGAEGYTF
TRBV29-1 | . | CSARTHYNEQFF
TRBV2 | . | CASKGLINSPLHF
TRBV14 | . | CASSQGFKGYVNTEAFF
TRBV18 | . | CASSPASSGVANTGELFF
TRBV10-1 | . | CASSESPGVNTEAFF
TRBV6-5 | many | CASSYSGSTNSPLHF
TRBV27 | . | CASRTSGVSQYF
TRBV4-1 | . | CASSHGPGTSREGYGYTF
TRBV3-1/TRBV3-2 | . | CASSRLGETQYF
TRBV12-5 | . | CASGFAWGPEGTGLHSNQPQHF
TRBV28 | . | CASSFFGGRGETQYF
TRBV6-5 | . | CASKRDYGYTF
TRBV5-4 | . | CASSSGGAGSYEQYF
TRBV5-6 | . | CASSLAGGGLRGYTF
TRBV3-1/TRBV3-2 | . | CASSQDLAADTQYF
TRBV7-9 | . | CASNGGHTTNEKLFF
TRBV5-4 | . | CASRAKGQNYGYTF
TRBV5-6 | once | CASSLDRAETQYF
TRBV7-9 | . | CASSLGSGGFREQFF
TRBV11-2 | . | CASSLSETQYF
TRBV2 | . | CASSVTGGEQPQHF
TRBV28 | few | CASSLSGGLGAPLHF